This TCR beta chain was recorded in a study of Ad26.COV2.S vaccination and SARS-CoV-2 variants. General study results and limits: Across vaccine and placebo recipients, the breadth of non-spike TCRs was similar. Compared with placebo recipients, vaccine recipients had higher spike-specific TCR breadth. From the TCR breadth and depth analyses, total T cell responses may have been underestimated.

The data were produced by immunoSEQ multiplex PCR, yet TCRdb's version contains in-frame clones alone and is incomplete. The sample carries more than 300,000 clones, 85% recorded once. A word on this clone: The antigen is unknown.

The sample's treatment: 19 received Ad26.COV2.S at low or high dose, single or two shots; several received placebo; per-sample allocation not given. Material that was analyzed had been drawn on day 63 after the first vaccine or placebo injection. Within Boston, the person who donated was an adult of 18-55 years. The receptor was isolated from a person aged 18 to 59 who received the Ad26.COV2.S COVID-19 vaccine or a placebo. Sequenced here: peripheral blood, sampled in a trial of Ad26.COV2.S vaccine versus placebo.

The CDR3 region is CASSYTTPSAEQYF. For the CDR3, the DNA is TGTGCCAGCAGTTACACGACCCCTTCCGCCGAGCAGTACTTC. The rearrangement joins TRBV6-5 to TRBJ2-7; D gene ambiguous. Germline assignment: CDR1 MNHEY and CDR2 SVGAGI. V dropped 2 bases and J dropped 6 bases, with 14 bases sitting between them. The CDR3 loop spans 14 amino acids.